Listed below are T cell receptor beta chains from one sample, sequenced in a study of T cells and copy number aberrations in small-cell lung cancer. The data were produced by immunoSEQ multiplex PCR, yet TCRdb's version contains in-frame clones alone and is incomplete. Among 2,500 to 3,000 clones, approximately 79% were seen once, and the ten largest hold over 3.5%. What was sequenced was normal tissue next to the tumor. The receptors derive from a man aged 35 to 55 with small cell lung cancer. Both conserved end residues are part of each CDR3. A D gene is named only where the DNA matches it firmly. A row's size may be missing; if present it is once, few, many or a size class.

size: NA; D: NA; V: TRBV29-1; J: TRBJ1-4; DNA: TGCAGCGGACAGGTTCCTAATGAAAAACTGTTTTTT; CDR3: CSGQVPNEKLFF
size: NA; D: NA; V: TRBV6-5; J: TRBJ2-6; DNA: TGTGCCAGCAGCGATGAGTTCTCTGGGGCCAACGTCCTGACTTTC; CDR3: CASSDEFSGANVLTF
size: NA; D: NA; V: TRBV7-9; J: TRBJ1-6; DNA: TGTGCCAGCGCGTATAATTCACCCCTCCACTTT; CDR3: CASAYNSPLHF
size: NA; D: NA; V: TRBV5-1; J: TRBJ2-3; DNA: TGCGCCAGCAGCCGAGGTACAGGGACCAGGAGCACAGATACGCAGTATTTT; CDR3: CASSRGTGTRSTDTQYF
size: few; D: NA; V: TRBV19; J: TRBJ1-5; DNA: TGTGCCAGTAGCACACGTGGAGGGGACACATATCAGCCCCAGCATTTT; CDR3: CASSTRGGDTYQPQHF
size: NA; D: NA; V: TRBV6-6; J: TRBJ1-1; DNA: TGTGCCAGCAGTTACGTGCAGGGAGAATCGGCTTTCTTT; CDR3: CASSYVQGESAFF
size: NA; D: NA; V: TRBV6-1; J: TRBJ1-4; DNA: TGTGCCAGCAGTGATGGGGCAACTAATGAAAAACTGTTTTTT; CDR3: CASSDGATNEKLFF
size: NA; D: NA; V: TRBV7-2; J: TRBJ2-1; DNA: TGTGCCAGCAGCTTAGCTCTAACGGAGAGCTCCTACAATGAGCAGTTCTTC; CDR3: CASSLALTESSYNEQFF
size: NA; D: TRBD2; V: TRBV20-1; J: TRBJ2-7; DNA: TGCAGTGCTAGCGGGGGGTACGAGCAGTACTTC; CDR3: CSASGGYEQYF
size: NA; D: NA; V: TRBV6-7; J: TRBJ2-3; DNA: TGTGCCAGCAGTCCCCTTCCAGATACGCAGTATTTT; CDR3: CASSPLPDTQYF
size: NA; D: NA; V: TRBV30; J: TRBJ2-1; DNA: TGTGCCTGGTCCGGGAGTGGGAATGAGCAGTTCTTC; CDR3: CAWSGSGNEQFF
size: NA; D: TRBD2; V: TRBV29-1; J: TRBJ2-3; DNA: TGCAGCGTTGATGGACTAGCGGGATACCCCACAGATACGCAGTATTTT; CDR3: CSVDGLAGYPTDTQYF
size: NA; D: TRBD1; V: TRBV5-1; J: TRBJ1-3; DNA: TGCGCCAGCAGCCCCGGGGACAGCCGATCCTCTGGAAACACCATATATTTT; CDR3: CASSPGDSRSSGNTIYF
size: NA; D: TRBD1; V: TRBV19; J: TRBJ2-3; DNA: TGTGCCAGTAGTATCTCAGGGGGCGGCCAAGATACGCAGTATTTT; CDR3: CASSISGGGQDTQYF
size: NA; D: NA; V: TRBV30; J: TRBJ1-1; DNA: TGTGCCTGGATGTGGGGATTGAACACTGAAGCTTTCTTT; CDR3: CAWMWGLNTEAFF
size: NA; D: NA; V: TRBV9; J: TRBJ2-5; DNA: TGTGCCAGCAGCGTGGACTGGGCGATAGGGGAGACCCAGTACTTC; CDR3: CASSVDWAIGETQYF
size: NA; D: NA; V: TRBV10-3; J: TRBJ1-1; DNA: TGTGCCATCAAGTGGGACGCCTCACCCAACACTGAAGCTTTCTTT; CDR3: CAIKWDASPNTEAFF
size: few; D: NA; V: TRBV5-6; J: TRBJ2-7; DNA: TGTGCCAGCAGTAAACAGGGCTCCTCCTACGAGCAGTACTTC; CDR3: CASSKQGSSYEQYF
size: NA; D: NA; V: TRBV6-8; J: TRBJ1-5; DNA: TGTGCCAGCAGTCAAACAGGTTATAATCAGCCCCAGCATTTT; CDR3: CASSQTGYNQPQHF
size: NA; D: NA; V: TRBV27; J: TRBJ2-3; DNA: TGTGCCAGCAGTTTATTAGGGGAATACGCAGATACGCAGTATTTT; CDR3: CASSLLGEYADTQYF
size: NA; D: TRBD2; V: TRBV7-2; J: TRBJ2-5; DNA: TGTGCCAGCAGCTTAGATAGTAGCGGGGAGACCCAGTACTTC; CDR3: CASSLDSSGETQYF
size: once; D: NA; V: TRBV6-5; J: TRBJ1-1; DNA: TGTGCCAGCAAGGGGGTGGAAACTGAAGCTTTCTTT; CDR3: CASKGVETEAFF
size: few; D: NA; V: TRBV7-6; J: TRBJ1-1; DNA: TGTGCCAGCAGCTCCGAAGGAAACAGGGCACAAGCTTTCTTT; CDR3: CASSSEGNRAQAFF
size: NA; D: TRBD2; V: TRBV7-2; J: TRBJ2-7; DNA: TGTGCCAGCAGCTTTCAGCTAGCGGGAGAGAGGGAGCAGTACTTC; CDR3: CASSFQLAGEREQYF
size: NA; D: NA; V: TRBV11-3; J: TRBJ1-2; DNA: TGTGCCAGCAGCCCGGTTTTTGGTACTAACTATGGCTACACCTTC; CDR3: CASSPVFGTNYGYTF
size: NA; D: NA; V: TRBV6-6; J: TRBJ2-2; DNA: TGTGCCAGCAACGGGCAGGGGTTTACCGGGGAGCTGTTTTTT; CDR3: CASNGQGFTGELFF
size: NA; D: NA; V: TRBV11-2; J: TRBJ2-1; DNA: TGTGCCAGCAGCTTAGTTTATTTTCAGAACAATGAGCAGTTCTTC; CDR3: CASSLVYFQNNEQFF
size: few; D: NA; V: TRBV6-4; J: TRBJ2-5; DNA: TGTGCCAGCAGTGACCCCCAGGTCGATACTATGAAGACCCAGTACTTC; CDR3: CASSDPQVDTMKTQYF
size: NA; D: TRBD2; V: TRBV5-4; J: TRBJ2-5; DNA: TGTGCCAGCAGCCCGACTAGCGGGGAAGGTGAGACCCAGTACTTC; CDR3: CASSPTSGEGETQYF
size: NA; D: NA; V: TRBV4-3; J: TRBJ1-1; DNA: TGCGCCAGCAGCCAAGATATATGGGGAGGGATGAACACTGAAGCTTTCTTT; CDR3: CASSQDIWGGMNTEAFF
size: NA; D: NA; V: TRBV2; J: TRBJ1-5; DNA: TGTGCCAGCAGCTTTGTGGGGGGCGGTCAGCCCCAGCATTTT; CDR3: CASSFVGGGQPQHF
size: NA; D: NA; V: TRBV19; J: TRBJ1-3; DNA: TGTGCCAGTAGTCCCTATGTGGCTCTCTCTGGAAACACCATATATTTT; CDR3: CASSPYVALSGNTIYF
size: NA; D: NA; V: TRBV11-2; J: TRBJ2-1; DNA: TGTGCCAGCAGCCTCGACAGGTATGGCATTCAGTTCTTC; CDR3: CASSLDRYGIQFF
size: NA; D: TRBD2; V: TRBV29-1; J: TRBJ2-1; DNA: TGCAGCGTCCGGGGACTAGCGGGAGGATGGAATGAGCAGTTCTTC; CDR3: CSVRGLAGGWNEQFF
size: NA; D: NA; V: TRBV6-1; J: TRBJ1-4; DNA: TGTGCCAGCAGTGAAGCACGTCAGGGAGGAGGGAATGAAAAACTGTTTTTT; CDR3: CASSEARQGGGNEKLFF
size: NA; D: TRBD1; V: TRBV27; J: TRBJ2-2; DNA: TGTGCCAGCAGTTGGACAGCTGAAACAGGGGTTTACGTCGGGGAGCTGTTTTTT; CDR3: CASSWTAETGVYVGELFF
size: NA; D: NA; V: TRBV27; J: TRBJ1-1; DNA: TGTGCCAGCAGTCTGATCCCTTTGGGGGGGAGAGAAGCTTTCTTT; CDR3: CASSLIPLGGREAFF
size: NA; D: NA; V: TRBV4-3; J: TRBJ1-4; DNA: TGCGCCAGCAGCCAGATGTTATTTGAAAAACTGTTTTTT; CDR3: CASSQMLFEKLFF
size: few; D: NA; V: TRBV5-8; J: TRBJ1-5; DNA: TGTGCCAGCAGGTTTGGCAATCAGCCCCAGCATTTT; CDR3: CASRFGNQPQHF
size: NA; D: NA; V: TRBV5-4; J: TRBJ2-3; DNA: TGTGCCAGCACTCCCCGGGGGCGGAGACAGGTAACTAGCACAAATACGCAGTATTTT; CDR3: CASTPRGRRQVTSTNTQYF
size: once; D: NA; V: TRBV6-5; J: TRBJ2-2; DNA: TGTGCCAGCAGTTACGGGCTAGCGACGAACACCGGGGAGCTGTTTTTT; CDR3: CASSYGLATNTGELFF
size: NA; D: NA; V: TRBV13; J: TRBJ2-7; DNA: TGTGCCAGTCAGGGGGGGAACTACGAGCAGTACTTC; CDR3: CASQGGNYEQYF
size: NA; D: TRBD1; V: TRBV6-1; J: TRBJ1-6; DNA: TGTGCCAGCAGTGCGACAGGGACTCTCTCACCCCTCCACTTT; CDR3: CASSATGTLSPLHF
size: NA; D: NA; V: TRBV6-1; J: TRBJ2-3; DNA: TGTGCCAGCAGTCAGGGCCCTAGCACAGATACGCAGTATTTT; CDR3: CASSQGPSTDTQYF
size: NA; D: TRBD1; V: TRBV28; J: TRBJ1-6; DNA: TGTGCCAGCCGAGGACAGGGGAATGGTTCACCCCTCCACTTT; CDR3: CASRGQGNGSPLHF
size: few; D: NA; V: TRBV5-1; J: TRBJ2-1; DNA: TGCGCCAGCAGCTTGGAGGAGGGGAGCTACAATGAGCAGTTCTTC; CDR3: CASSLEEGSYNEQFF
size: NA; D: NA; V: TRBV29-1; J: TRBJ1-1; DNA: TGCAGCGTGAAAGCCTCAGGGAACACTGAAGCTTTCTTT; CDR3: CSVKASGNTEAFF
size: NA; D: NA; V: TRBV28; J: TRBJ2-7; DNA: TGTGCCAGCAGTTTCGGACCTGAGAGGCGTGGGTACGAGCAGTACTTC; CDR3: CASSFGPERRGYEQYF
size: NA; D: NA; V: TRBV7-2; J: TRBJ2-7; DNA: TGTGCCAGCAGCCCATCGACACCCTCCTACGAGCAGTACTTC; CDR3: CASSPSTPSYEQYF
size: NA; D: TRBD2; V: TRBV14; J: TRBJ2-1; DNA: TGTGCCAGCAGCCAAGGGGGACTAGCGGGCGAAAATGAGCAGTTCTTC; CDR3: CASSQGGLAGENEQFF